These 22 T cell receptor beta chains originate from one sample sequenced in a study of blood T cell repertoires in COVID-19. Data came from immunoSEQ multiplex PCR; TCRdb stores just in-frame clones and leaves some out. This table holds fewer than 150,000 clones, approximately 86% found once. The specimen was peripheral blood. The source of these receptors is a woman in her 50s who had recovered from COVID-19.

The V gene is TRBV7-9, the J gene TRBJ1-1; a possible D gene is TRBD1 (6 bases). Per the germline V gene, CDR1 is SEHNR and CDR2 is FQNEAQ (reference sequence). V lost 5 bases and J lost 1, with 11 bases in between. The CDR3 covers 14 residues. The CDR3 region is CASSPDRSNTEAFF. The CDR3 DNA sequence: TGTGCCAGCAGCCCGGACAGATCGAACACTGAAGCTTTCTTT.

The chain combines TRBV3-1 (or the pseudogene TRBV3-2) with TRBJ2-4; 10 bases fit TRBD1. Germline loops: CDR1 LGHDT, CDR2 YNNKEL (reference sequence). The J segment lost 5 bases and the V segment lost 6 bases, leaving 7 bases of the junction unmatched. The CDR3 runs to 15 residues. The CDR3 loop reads CASSARQGAENIQYF. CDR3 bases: TGTGCCAGCAGTGCCAGACAGGGGGCTGAAAACATTCAGTACTTC.

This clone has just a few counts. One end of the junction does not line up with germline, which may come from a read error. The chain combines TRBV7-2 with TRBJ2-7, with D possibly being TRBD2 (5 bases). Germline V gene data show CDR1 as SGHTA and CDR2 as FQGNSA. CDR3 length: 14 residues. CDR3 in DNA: TGTGCCAGCAGTTTAGGAGACGGGACCTACGAGCAGTACTTC. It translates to CASSLGDGTYEQYF.

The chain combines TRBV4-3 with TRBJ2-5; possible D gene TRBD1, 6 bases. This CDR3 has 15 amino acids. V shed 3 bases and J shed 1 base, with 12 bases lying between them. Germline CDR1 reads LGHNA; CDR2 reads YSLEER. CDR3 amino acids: CASSHRGGVQETQYF. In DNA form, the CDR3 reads TGCGCCAGCAGCCACAGAGGGGGAGTCCAAGAGACCCAGTACTTC.

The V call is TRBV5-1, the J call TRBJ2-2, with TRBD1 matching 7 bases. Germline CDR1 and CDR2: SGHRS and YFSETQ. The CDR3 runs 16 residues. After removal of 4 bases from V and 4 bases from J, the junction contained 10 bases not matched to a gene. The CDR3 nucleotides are TGCGCCAGCAGCCCTCACCGGGACAGCACCACCGGGGAGCTGTTTTTT. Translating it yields CASSPHRDSTTGELFF.

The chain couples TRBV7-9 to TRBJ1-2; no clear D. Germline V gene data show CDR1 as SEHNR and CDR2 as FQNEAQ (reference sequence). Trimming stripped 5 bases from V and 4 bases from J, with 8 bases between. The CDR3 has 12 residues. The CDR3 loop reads CASSAEPYGYTF. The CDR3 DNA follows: TGTGCCAGCAGCGCAGAACCCTATGGCTACACCTTC.

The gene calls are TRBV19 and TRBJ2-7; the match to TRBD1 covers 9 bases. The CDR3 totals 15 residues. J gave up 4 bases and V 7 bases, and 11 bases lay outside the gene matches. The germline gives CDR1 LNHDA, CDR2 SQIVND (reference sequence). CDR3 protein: CASNNAGTGLYEQYF. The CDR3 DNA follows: TGTGCCAGTAATAACGCCGGGACAGGGCTTTACGAGCAGTACTTC.

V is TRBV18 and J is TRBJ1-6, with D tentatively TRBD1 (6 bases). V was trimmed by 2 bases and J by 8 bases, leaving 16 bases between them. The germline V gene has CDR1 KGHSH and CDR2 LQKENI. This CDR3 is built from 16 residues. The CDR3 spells CASSPVGAGVDSPLHF. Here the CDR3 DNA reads TGTGCCAGCTCACCAGTGGGTGCAGGGGTAGATTCACCCCTCCACTTT.

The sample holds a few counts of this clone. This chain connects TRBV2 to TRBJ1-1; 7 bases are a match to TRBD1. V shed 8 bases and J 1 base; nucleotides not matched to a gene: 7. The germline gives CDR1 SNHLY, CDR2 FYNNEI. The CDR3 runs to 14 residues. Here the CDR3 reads CASQSRGRNTEAFF. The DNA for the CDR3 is TGTGCCAGCCAGTCCAGGGGGAGGAACACTGAAGCTTTCTTT.

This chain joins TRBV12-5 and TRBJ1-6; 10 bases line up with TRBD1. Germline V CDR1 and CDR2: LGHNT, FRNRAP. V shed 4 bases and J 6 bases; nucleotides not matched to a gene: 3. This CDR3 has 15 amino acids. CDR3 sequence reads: CASGSWTGGNSPLHF. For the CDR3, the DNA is TGTGCTAGTGGTTCGTGGACAGGGGGTAATTCACCCCTCCACTTT.

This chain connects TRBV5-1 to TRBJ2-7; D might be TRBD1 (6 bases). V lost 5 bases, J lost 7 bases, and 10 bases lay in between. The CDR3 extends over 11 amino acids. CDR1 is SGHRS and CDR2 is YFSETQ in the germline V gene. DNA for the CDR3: TGCGCCAGCAGTCTGACAGGAGAGCAGTACTTC. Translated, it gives CASSLTGEQYF.

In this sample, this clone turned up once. In DNA form, the CDR3 reads TGTGCCAGCAGCCAAGGGTCCGGGACAGGCAACTACGAGCAGTACTTC. It codes for CASSQGSGTGNYEQYF. This sequence joins TRBV14 and TRBJ2-7; the match to TRBD1 covers 8 bases. Germline V gene data show CDR1 as SGHDN and CDR2 as FVKESK. V shed 1 base, J shed 3 bases, and the junction held 8 bases outside the gene matches. The CDR3 loop spans 16 amino acids.

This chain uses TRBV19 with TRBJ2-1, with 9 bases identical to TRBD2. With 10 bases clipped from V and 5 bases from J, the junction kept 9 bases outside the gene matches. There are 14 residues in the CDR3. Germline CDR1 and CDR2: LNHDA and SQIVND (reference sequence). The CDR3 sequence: CATNSGRRDNEQFF. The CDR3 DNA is TGTGCCACTAATAGCGGGAGAAGGGACAATGAGCAGTTCTTC.

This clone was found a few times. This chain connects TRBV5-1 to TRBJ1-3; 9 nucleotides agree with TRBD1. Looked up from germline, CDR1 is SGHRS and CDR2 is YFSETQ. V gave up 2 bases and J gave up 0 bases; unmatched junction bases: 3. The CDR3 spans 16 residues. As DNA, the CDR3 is TGCGCCAGCAGCTTACGGACAGGGGTCTCTGGAAACACCATATATTTT. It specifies CASSLRTGVSGNTIYF.

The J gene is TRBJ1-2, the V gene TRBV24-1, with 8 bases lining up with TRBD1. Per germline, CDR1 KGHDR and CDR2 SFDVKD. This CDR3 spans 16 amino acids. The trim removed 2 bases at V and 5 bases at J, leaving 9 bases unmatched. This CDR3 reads CATSDSGQGLDYGYTF. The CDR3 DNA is TGTGCCACCAGTGATTCCGGACAGGGCCTTGATTATGGCTACACCTTC.

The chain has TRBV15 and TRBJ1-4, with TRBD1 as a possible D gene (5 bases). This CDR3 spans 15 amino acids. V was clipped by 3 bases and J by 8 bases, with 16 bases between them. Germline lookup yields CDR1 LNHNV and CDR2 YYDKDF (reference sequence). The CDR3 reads CATSRGGRENEKLFF. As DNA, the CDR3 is TGTGCCACCAGCAGGGGGGGGAGGGAGAACGAAAAACTGTTTTTT.

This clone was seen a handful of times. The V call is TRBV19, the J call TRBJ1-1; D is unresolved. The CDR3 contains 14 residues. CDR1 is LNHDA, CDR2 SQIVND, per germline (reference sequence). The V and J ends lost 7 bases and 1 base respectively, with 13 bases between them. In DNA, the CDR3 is TGTGCCAGTATCTATACAGCCCGGAACACTGAAGCTTTCTTT. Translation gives CASIYTARNTEAFF.

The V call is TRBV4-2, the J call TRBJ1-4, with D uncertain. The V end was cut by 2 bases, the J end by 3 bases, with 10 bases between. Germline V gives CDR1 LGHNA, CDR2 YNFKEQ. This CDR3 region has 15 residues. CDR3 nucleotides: TGTGCCAGCAGCCAACTTGGGCTCTCTAATGAAAAACTGTTTTTT. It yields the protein CASSQLGLSNEKLFF.

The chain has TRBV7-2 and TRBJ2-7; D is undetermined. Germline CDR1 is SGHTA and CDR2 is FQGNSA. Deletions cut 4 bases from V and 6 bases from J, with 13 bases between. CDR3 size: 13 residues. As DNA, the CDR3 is TGTGCCAGCAGCTCGGATAGCCCTCTCGAGCAGTACTTC. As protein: CASSSDSPLEQYF.

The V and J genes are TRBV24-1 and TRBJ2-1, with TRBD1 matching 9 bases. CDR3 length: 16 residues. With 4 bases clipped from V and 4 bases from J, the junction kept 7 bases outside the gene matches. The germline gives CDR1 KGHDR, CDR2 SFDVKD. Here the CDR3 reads CATSDSGTGRYNEQFF. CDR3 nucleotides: TGTGCCACCAGTGACTCCGGGACAGGGCGGTACAATGAGCAGTTCTTC.

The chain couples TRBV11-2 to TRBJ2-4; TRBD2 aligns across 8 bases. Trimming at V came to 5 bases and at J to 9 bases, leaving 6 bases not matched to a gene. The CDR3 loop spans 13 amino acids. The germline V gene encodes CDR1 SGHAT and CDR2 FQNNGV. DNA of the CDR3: TGTGCCAGCAGCGCACTAGCGGTGGGCATTCAGTACTTC. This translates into CASSALAVGIQYF.

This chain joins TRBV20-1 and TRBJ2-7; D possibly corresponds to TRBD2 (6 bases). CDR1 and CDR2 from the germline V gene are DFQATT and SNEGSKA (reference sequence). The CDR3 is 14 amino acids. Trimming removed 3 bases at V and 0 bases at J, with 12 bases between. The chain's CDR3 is CSASWGDRSYEQYF. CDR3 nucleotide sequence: TGCAGTGCTAGTTGGGGGGACCGCTCCTACGAGCAGTACTTC.